The 16 T cell receptor beta chains reported below all come from one sample, sequenced in a study of beta chain features in type 1 diabetes. Reverse transcribing all isolated RNA meant expressed TCRB transcripts were sequenced. Measured with immunoSEQ multiplex PCR; TCRdb has only the in-frame clones, and not every one. The sample consists of about 290,000 clones, approximately 8.1% of them appearing once. Sequencing was carried out using central memory CD4+ T cells from blood. These receptors came from a woman younger than 35 in good health.

The chain joins TRBV5-4 to TRBJ1-5, with TRBD1 matching over 7 bases. The CDR3 extends over 15 amino acids. With V trimmed by 0 bases and J by 2 bases, 2 bases remained unmatched. Germline V lookup: CDR1 SGHNT, CDR2 YYREEE (reference sequence). CDR3 loop: CASSLDGQGNQPQHF. CDR3 nucleotides: TGTGCCAGCAGCTTGGATGGACAGGGCAATCAGCCCCAGCATTTT. Supplemented by reference TRBV5-4 and TRBJ1-5, the full variable domain reads ETGVTQSPTHLIKTRGQQVTLRCSSQSGHNTVSWYQQALGQGPQFIFQYYREEENGRGNFPPRFSGLQFPNYSSELNVNALELDDSALYLCASSLDGQGNQPQHFGDGTRLSIL.

The chain carries TRBV6-5 and TRBJ1-1; weak D call: TRBD1 (6 bases). This CDR3 comprises 16 residues. Trimming pared 2 bases from V and 1 base from J, leaving 14 bases between. Germline V gene lookup returns CDR1 MNHEY and CDR2 SVGAGI. The CDR3 coding sequence is TGTGCCAGCAGTTACCCCTTAGTACAGGGGAACACTGAAGCTTTCTTT. Its protein product is CASSYPLVQGNTEAFF.

V usage is TRBV6-6 and J usage is TRBJ2-3; TRBD1 might be the D (6 bases). The CDR3 is made up of 15 amino acids. V lost 6 bases and J lost 0, with 13 bases in between. CDR1 MNHNY and CDR2 SVGAGI come from the germline V gene (reference sequence). The CDR3 sequence: CASSPQGPSTDTQYF. DNA of the CDR3: TGTGCCAGCAGCCCCCAGGGGCCAAGCACAGATACGCAGTATTTT.

The chain links TRBV6-5 to TRBJ1-2, with a tentative D call TRBD1 (6 bases). The CDR3 runs to 14 residues. Germline lookup yields CDR1 MNHEY and CDR2 SVGAGI. Trimming left V 8 bases short and J 7 bases short, with 20 bases between. CDR3 amino acids: CASARNRDILGYTF. Here the CDR3 DNA reads TGTGCCAGCGCCCGGAACCGGGACATTCTTGGCTACACCTTC.

This sequence joins TRBV9 and TRBJ2-3; tentatively, D is TRBD2 (5 bases). Trimming took off 3 bases at V and 8 bases at J, with 13 bases between the two ends. CDR3 size: 13 residues. Per the germline V gene, CDR1 is SGDLS and CDR2 is YYNGEE. CDR3 sequence reads: CASSGALGGTQYF. CDR3 coding DNA: TGTGCCAGCAGCGGGGCGCTAGGAGGTACGCAGTATTTT.

This chain joins TRBV27 and TRBJ2-3; TRBD1 matches 7 bases. Germline CDR1 is MNHEY and CDR2 is SMNVEV (reference sequence). The CDR3 extends over 15 amino acids. Trimming removed 6 bases from V and 0 bases from J; junction bases left unmatched: 6. The CDR3 sequence: CASRRGTVSTDTQYF. In nucleotides, the CDR3 is TGTGCCAGCAGAAGAGGGACAGTTAGCACAGATACGCAGTATTTT.

The chain uses TRBV7-3 and TRBJ2-1; 7 bases map to TRBD1. Per germline, CDR1 SGHTA and CDR2 FQGTGA. The CDR3 extends over 15 amino acids. J lost 2 bases, V lost 5 bases, and 6 bases had no gene match. The CDR3 nucleotides read TGTGCCAGCAGCCAAGACAGGGCAGCCTACAATGAGCAGTTCTTC. Translated, it gives CASSQDRAAYNEQFF.

This clone was counted only a few times. CDR3 protein: CASSQGVSGATYTDTQYF. CDR3 coding DNA: TGCGCCAGCAGCCAAGGGGTCAGCGGGGCCACCTACACAGATACGCAGTATTTT. J is TRBJ2-3 and V is TRBV4-3; 7 bases match TRBD2. The germline CDR1 and CDR2 sequences are LGHNA and YSLEER. V gave up 1 base and J gave up 2 bases; unmatched junction bases: 12. The CDR3 sequence is 18 residues long.

This clone was seen a few times. This CDR3 is also generated by other DNA sequences in the sample. The rearrangement links TRBV9 to TRBJ1-2; TRBD1 aligns across 7 bases. Germline V gene lookup returns CDR1 SGDLS and CDR2 YYNGEE. The CDR3 runs 15 residues. V lost 0 bases and J lost 4; bases outside the gene matches: 6. CDR3 residues: CASSVGRGQSYGYTF. The CDR3 DNA reads TGTGCCAGCAGCGTAGGACGGGGACAGAGCTATGGCTACACCTTC.

There are many counts of this clone. This rearrangement joins TRBV4-2 to TRBJ2-3; D ambiguous. The V end lost 4 bases, the J end lost 5 bases, and 10 bases lay between the germline ends. The length of the CDR3 is 13 residues. Germline V lookup: CDR1 LGHNA, CDR2 YNFKEQ. The CDR3 nucleotides read TGTGCCAGCAGCCCGAAAAGTTTAGATACGCAGTATTTT. It codes for CASSPKSLDTQYF.

This clone has at least ten counts. J is TRBJ2-2 and V is TRBV7-2, with D possibly matching TRBD1 (6 bases). This CDR3 has 13 amino acids. Germline loops: CDR1 SGHTA, CDR2 FQGNSA. The V end lost 5 bases, the J end lost 7 bases, and 11 bases lay between the germline ends. The CDR3 DNA reads TGTGCCAGCAGCCGAACAGGGATCGGGGAGCTGTTTTTT. The encoded protein is CASSRTGIGELFF.

The genes are TRBV28 and TRBJ1-4; a possible D gene is TRBD1 (6 bases). This CDR3 comprises 16 residues. Per germline, CDR1 MDHEN and CDR2 SYDVKM. Trimming stripped 4 bases from V and 6 bases from J, with 18 bases between. CDR3 nucleotide sequence: TGTGCCAGCAGTTACTACGGGGGCAGAGACTATGAAAAACTGTTTTTT. Its protein product is CASSYYGGRDYEKLFF.

This clone has more than one count but fewer than ten. The chain couples TRBV5-1 to TRBJ1-2; the D is unclear. CDR1 SGHRS and CDR2 YFSETQ come from the germline V gene. The CDR3 contains 15 residues. Trimming stripped 0 bases from V and 2 bases from J, with 11 bases between. The CDR3 coding sequence is TGCGCCAGCAGCTTGGAGCGGGGAGTAAACTATGGCTACACCTTC. Translating it yields CASSLERGVNYGYTF.

The chain links TRBV14 to TRBJ2-1; 8 bases agree with TRBD2. The CDR3 extends over 12 amino acids. In germline, CDR1 is SGHDN, CDR2 FVKESK. The ends lost 4 bases at V and 9 bases at J; junction bases unmatched: 2. CDR3 protein: CASSRGLVEQFF. For the CDR3, the DNA is TGTGCCAGCAGCCGGGGACTAGTTGAGCAGTTCTTC.

This clone occurred a few times. The J gene is TRBJ2-5, the V gene TRBV5-1; perhaps TRBD2 as D (6 bases). Trimming took off 0 bases at V and 2 bases at J, with 11 bases between the two ends. Germline V gives CDR1 SGHRS, CDR2 YFSETQ. There are 15 residues in the CDR3. CDR3 protein: CASSLGGGPQETQYF. DNA for the CDR3: TGCGCCAGCAGCTTGGGCGGAGGGCCACAAGAGACCCAGTACTTC. The complete variable domain, with remaining parts taken from reference TRBV5-1 and TRBJ2-5, reads KAGVTQTPRYLIKTRGQQVTLSCSPISGHRSVSWYQQTPGQGLQFLFEYFSETQRNKGNFPGRFSGRQFSNSRSEMNVSTLELGDSALYLCASSLGGGPQETQYFGPGTRLLVL.

This clone was detected ten times or more. J is TRBJ2-5 and V is TRBV28; TRBD2 matches at 8 bases. Losses at the gene ends were 6 bases for V and 4 bases for J; bases not matched to a gene: 7. Germline V CDR1 and CDR2: MDHEN, SYDVKM. This CDR3 contains 14 residues. CDR3 in DNA: TGTGCCAGCAGGTCGCTAGCGGGCCCAGAGACCCAGTACTTC. This gives the protein CASRSLAGPETQYF.